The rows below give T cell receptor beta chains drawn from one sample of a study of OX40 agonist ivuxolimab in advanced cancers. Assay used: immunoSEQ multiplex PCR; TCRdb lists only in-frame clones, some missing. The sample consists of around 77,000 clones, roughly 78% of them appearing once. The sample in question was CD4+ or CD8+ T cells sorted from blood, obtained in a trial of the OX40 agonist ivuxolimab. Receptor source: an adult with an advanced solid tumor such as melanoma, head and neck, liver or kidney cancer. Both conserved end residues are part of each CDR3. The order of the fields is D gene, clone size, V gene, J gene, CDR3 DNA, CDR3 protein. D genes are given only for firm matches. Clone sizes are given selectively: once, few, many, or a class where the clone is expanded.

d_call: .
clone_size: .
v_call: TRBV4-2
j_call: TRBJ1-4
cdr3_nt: TGTGCCAGCAGCCAAGATTGGGCTAATGAAAAACTGTTTTTT
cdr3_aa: CASSQDWANEKLFF

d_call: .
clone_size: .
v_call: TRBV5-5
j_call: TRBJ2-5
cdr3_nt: TGTGCCAGCAGCCCTGGGGCCCATAACGAAGAGACCCAGTACTTC
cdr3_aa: CASSPGAHNEETQYF

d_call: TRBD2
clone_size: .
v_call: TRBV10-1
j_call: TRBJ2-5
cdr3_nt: TGCGCCAGCAGTGGAGAGAGCGGGGGCGGCCAAGAGACCCAGTACTTC
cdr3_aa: CASSGESGGGQETQYF

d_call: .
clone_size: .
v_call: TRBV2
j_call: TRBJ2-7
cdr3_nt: TGTGCCAGCAGGCCGACTCGAACCTACGAGCAGTACTTC
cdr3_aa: CASRPTRTYEQYF

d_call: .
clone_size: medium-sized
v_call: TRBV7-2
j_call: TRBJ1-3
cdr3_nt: TGTGCCAGCAGCTTAGCAGAGGGTGGAAACACCATATATTTT
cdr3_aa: CASSLAEGGNTIYF

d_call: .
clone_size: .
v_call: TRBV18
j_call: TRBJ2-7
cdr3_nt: TGTGCCAGCTCAAGAGATCAAACCAACTACGAGCAGTACTTC
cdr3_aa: CASSRDQTNYEQYF

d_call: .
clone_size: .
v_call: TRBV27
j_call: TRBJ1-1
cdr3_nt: TGTGCCAGCAGTTTATCATCCGGGACGAAAGCTTTCTTT
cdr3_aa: CASSLSSGTKAFF

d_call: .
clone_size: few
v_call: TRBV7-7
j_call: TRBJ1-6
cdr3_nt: TGTGCCAGCACTTCCACCATCACGACAGGCTCTAATTCACCCCTCCACTTT
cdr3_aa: CASTSTITTGSNSPLHF

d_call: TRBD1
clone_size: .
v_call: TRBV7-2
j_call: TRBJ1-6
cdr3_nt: TGTGCCAGCAGCTTATACGACAGGGGTGTTTCACCCCTCCACTTT
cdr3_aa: CASSLYDRGVSPLHF

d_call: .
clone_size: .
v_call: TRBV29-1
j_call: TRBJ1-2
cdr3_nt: TGCAGCGCCTATAATACCCGGGGGGGCTACACCTTC
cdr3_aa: CSAYNTRGGYTF

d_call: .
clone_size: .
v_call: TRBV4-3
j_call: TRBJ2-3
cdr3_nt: TGCGCCAGCAGCCAAGAAGCGCGGAATACAGATACGCAGTATTTT
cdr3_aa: CASSQEARNTDTQYF

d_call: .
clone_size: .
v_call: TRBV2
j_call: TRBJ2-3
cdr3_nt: TGTGCCAGCAGTGAAATGGTGGGAGCGGGAGATACGCAGTATTTT
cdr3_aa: CASSEMVGAGDTQYF

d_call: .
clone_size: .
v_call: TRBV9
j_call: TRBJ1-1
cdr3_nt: TGTGCCAGCAGCGTAGGGACAGCGGGTAAGGCTTTCTTT
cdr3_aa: CASSVGTAGKAFF

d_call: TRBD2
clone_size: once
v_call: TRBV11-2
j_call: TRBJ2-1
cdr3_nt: TGTGCCAGCAGCTTACGACTAGCGGGAGGAAAGGAGCAGTTCTTC
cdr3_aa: CASSLRLAGGKEQFF

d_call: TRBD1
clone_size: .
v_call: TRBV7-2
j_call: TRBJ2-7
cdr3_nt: TGTGCCAGCAGCTTGGGGCAGGGGGCCCCCTACGAGCAGTACTTC
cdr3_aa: CASSLGQGAPYEQYF

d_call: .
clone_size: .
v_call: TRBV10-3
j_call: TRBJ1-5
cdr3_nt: TGTGCCATCAGCCATAGCAATCAGCCCCAGCATTTT
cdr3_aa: CAISHSNQPQHF

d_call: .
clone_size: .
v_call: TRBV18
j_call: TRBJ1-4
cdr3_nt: TGTGCCAGCTCACAGGACAGCATTGCAACTAATGAAAAACTGTTTTTT
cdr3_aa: CASSQDSIATNEKLFF

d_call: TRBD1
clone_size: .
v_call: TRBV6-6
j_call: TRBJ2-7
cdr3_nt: TGTGCCAGCAGTCAGCCCGGGACAGGGGAGGGCGAGCAGTACTTC
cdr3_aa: CASSQPGTGEGEQYF

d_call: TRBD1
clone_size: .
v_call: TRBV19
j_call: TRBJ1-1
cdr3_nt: TGTGCCAGTAGTATTACCGGGACAGGGGTCACTGAAGCTTTCTTT
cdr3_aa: CASSITGTGVTEAFF

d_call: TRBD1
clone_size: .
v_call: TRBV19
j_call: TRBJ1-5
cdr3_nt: TGTGCCAGTAGGGAACAGGGGAGTCGGAATCAGCCCCAGCATTTT
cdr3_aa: CASREQGSRNQPQHF

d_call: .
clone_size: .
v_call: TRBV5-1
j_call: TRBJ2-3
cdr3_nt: TGCGCCAGCAGCTGGCGCAGTAGCACAGATACGCAGTATTTT
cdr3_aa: CASSWRSSTDTQYF

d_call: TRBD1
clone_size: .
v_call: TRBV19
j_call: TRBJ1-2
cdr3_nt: TGTGCCAGTAGTTCCCGACAGGGCAACTATGGCTACACCTTC
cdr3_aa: CASSSRQGNYGYTF

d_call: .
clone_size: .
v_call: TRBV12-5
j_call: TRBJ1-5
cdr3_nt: TGTGCTAGTGGCCCGGGTAATGGGTTCAATCAGCCCCAGCATTTT
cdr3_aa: CASGPGNGFNQPQHF

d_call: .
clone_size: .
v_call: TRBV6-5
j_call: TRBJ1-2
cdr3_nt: TGTGCCAGCAGTTCCCCGGGGGGCGCAAATGGCTACACCTTC
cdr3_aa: CASSSPGGANGYTF

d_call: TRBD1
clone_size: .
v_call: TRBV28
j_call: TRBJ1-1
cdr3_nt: TGTGCCAGCAGTCTGATCAGGGGGCGAGAGACTGAAGCTTTCTTT
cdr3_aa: CASSLIRGRETEAFF

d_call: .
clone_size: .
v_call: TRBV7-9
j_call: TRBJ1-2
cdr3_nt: TGTGCCAGCAGCTTAGATTCAGGGTTTGGTGGCTACACCTTC
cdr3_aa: CASSLDSGFGGYTF

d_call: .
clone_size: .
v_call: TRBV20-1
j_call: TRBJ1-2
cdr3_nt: TGCAGTGCCCTAGACGATGGCTACACCTTC
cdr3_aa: CSALDDGYTF

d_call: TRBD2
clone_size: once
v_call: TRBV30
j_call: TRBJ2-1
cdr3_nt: TGTGCCGGAAGCGGGAGCTCCTACAATGAGCAGTTCTTC
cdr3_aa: CAGSGSSYNEQFF

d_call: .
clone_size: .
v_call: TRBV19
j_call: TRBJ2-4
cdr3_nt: TGTGCCAGTAGTAACCGACGGAGTCCGCTAGCCAAAAACATTCAGTACTTC
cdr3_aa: CASSNRRSPLAKNIQYF

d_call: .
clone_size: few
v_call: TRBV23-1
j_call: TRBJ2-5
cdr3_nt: TGCGCCAGCAGTCAATCGAAACGAGAAGAGACCCAGTACTTC
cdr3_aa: CASSQSKREETQYF

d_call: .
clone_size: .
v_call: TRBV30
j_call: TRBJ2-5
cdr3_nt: TGTGCCTGGAGTGTAGGGAGTGGGGCCCGGCTCGAGACCCAGTACTTC
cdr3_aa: CAWSVGSGARLETQYF

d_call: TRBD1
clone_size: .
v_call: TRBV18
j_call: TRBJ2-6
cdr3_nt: TGTGCCAGCTCACCACGGGGACAGGGAAAAGCTGGGGCCAACGTCCTGACTTTC
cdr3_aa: CASSPRGQGKAGANVLTF

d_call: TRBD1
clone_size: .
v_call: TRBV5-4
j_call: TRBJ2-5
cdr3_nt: TGTGCCAGCAGCAGAGGACAGGGGCCGGGGGAGACCCAGTACTTC
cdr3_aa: CASSRGQGPGETQYF

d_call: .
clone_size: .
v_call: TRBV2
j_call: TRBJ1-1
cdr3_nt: TGTGCCAGCAGTGAAGCAGGGCGGGGGGACACTGAAGCTTTCTTT
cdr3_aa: CASSEAGRGDTEAFF

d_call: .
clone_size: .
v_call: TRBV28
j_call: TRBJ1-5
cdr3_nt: TGTGCCAGCAGTTTCCCTTCATCGGGCAATCAGCCCCAGCATTTT
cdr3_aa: CASSFPSSGNQPQHF

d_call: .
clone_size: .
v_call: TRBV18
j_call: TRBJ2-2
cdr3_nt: TGTGCCAGCTCACCACTTTCCGGGTCGGGCGGGGAGCTGTTTTTT
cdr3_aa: CASSPLSGSGGELFF

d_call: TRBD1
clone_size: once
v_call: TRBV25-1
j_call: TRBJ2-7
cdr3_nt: TGTACCAGCAGTGGGTGGGACAGCGTTTCCTACGAGCAGTACTTC
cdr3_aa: CTSSGWDSVSYEQYF